This T cell receptor beta chain derives from a study of beta chain features in type 1 diabetes. Regarding the study as a whole: A PCR bias possibly favoring shorter templates would apply equally to patients and controls. For TCRB rearrangement, an influence of HLA type remained unresolved here.

Blood was collected once per donor into heparin, averaging approximately 110 mL. This clone was seen a handful of times. The antigen is undetermined. Every isolated RNA sample was fully reverse transcribed, so sequencing captured expressed TCRB transcripts. Sequencing used immunoSEQ multiplex PCR; TCRdb keeps in-frame clones, though not all of them. The repertoire consists of 160,000 or so clones, with about 9.1% occurring once and the leading ten covering roughly 2.5%. Sequenced: central memory CD4+ T cells from blood. The clonotype comes from a woman younger than 35 in good health.

This CDR3 is CASSYGPFGGRYGYTF. DNA of the CDR3: TGTGCCAGCAGTTATGGCCCGTTTGGAGGGAGGTATGGCTACACCTTC. The chain uses TRBV6-5 and TRBJ1-2, with D unclear. The CDR3 consists of 16 residues. The germline V and J ends were trimmed by 3 bases and 5 bases, with 19 bases remaining between them. Germline V gene data show CDR1 as MNHEY and CDR2 as SVGAGI.